The TCR beta chain under discussion was sequenced for a study of T cell repertoires in cytomegalovirus infection. TCRdb passed the reads through MiXCR, listing each CDR3 protein once. Of approximately 50,000 distinct CDR3 sequences listed, about 19% are singletons. In the case of this clonotype: The antigen is unknown.

Germline values: CDR1 MNHEY, CDR2 SVGEGT. Unmatched junction bases numbered 7, after V lost 2 bases and J lost 3 bases. The length of the CDR3 is 16 residues. This TCR was sampled from a human donor in good health (CMV status not recorded). Some clones in this sample may be carry-over from other donors' samples. V usage is TRBV6-2 or TRBV6-3 and J usage is TRBJ2-1, with TRBD1 matching 7 bases. The specimen comprised CD8+ T cells from cultured PBMCs, sampled from culture after CMV antigen stimulation. The CDR3 spells CASSYSGQVVYNEQFF. For the CDR3, the DNA is TGTGCCAGCAGTTACAGCGGACAGGTCGTCTACAATGAGCAGTTCTTC.